This TCR beta chain emerged from a study of identical twins (dated by TCRdb to between 2015 and 2016). Some background on the complete study: The study deep-sequenced TCR alpha and beta repertoires from monozygotic twins, unrelated adults of various ages and cord blood to test whether fetal clonotypes persist. Replicate twin experiments were performed at different times using different library preparation protocols to rule out contamination. What the study reported, not specific to this receptor: Abundant cord blood beta clonotypes carried fewer insertions; young adult naive repertoires showed a weaker similar trend, while memory repertoires showed none. Invariant T cells such as MAIT and iNKT could partly confound zero-insertion analyses, though diverse VJ usage argued against this for most clonotypes. In beta out-of-frame sequences, excess twin sharing was weaker, because having fewer shared sequences lowered the signal-to-noise ratio. Compared with coincidental sharing between unrelated individuals, out-of-frame TCR alpha sequences shared between twins showed an excess of sequences with low generation probability. In monozygotic twins, out-of-frame TCR alpha sharing was systematically underestimated by recombination models, although the models agreed with sharing between unrelated individuals. Because the same donors could not be followed over many years, conclusions were based on cross-sectional statistical analysis.

Library method: 5' RACE. Reads for this sample came from an Illumina HiSeq 2000. Template switching introduced a universal primer binding site; the final cDNA contained a unique molecular identifier, enabling accurate counting of TCR cDNA molecules. Specific primers in the conserved constant-segment region were used to synthesize first-strand cDNA for the TCR alpha and beta chains. To control for contamination, every cDNA library carried two barcodes: a SMART-Mk sample barcode plus Illumina barcodes. TruSeq adapter sequences along with Illumina sample barcodes were introduced in two successive PCR steps. Sequencing of the TCR alpha and beta cDNA libraries was done on the Illumina HiSeq platform using custom primers. Per the source publication's procedure: MiGEC was used to process raw reads and extract unique molecular identifiers, and MiXCR was used to find CDR3 positions. Recombination models were inferred per individual with the repgenHMM and IGoR tools using an EM algorithm. The tcR package in R was used for shared clonotype analysis, with sharing normalized by the product of cloneset sizes. To study raw recombination free of thymic and clonal selection effects, out-of-frame nonproductive sequences were analyzed. TCRdb reran the public reads through fastp at Q25 and MiXCR, keeping productive beta chains. Each entry merges the rows of one CDR3 protein and shows their most common DNA and genes. The V and J calls and clone size come from TCRdb's table, not from the authors' own analysis. For this sample the table gives approximately 690,000 distinct CDR3 sequences, of which 5.5% to 6.5% were detected only once. Clones ranked in the top ten supply about 1.8% of the sample.

CDR1 is given as KGHSH and CDR2 as LQKENI, both from the germline V gene. Measured from the cysteine to the phenylalanine, the CDR3 is 16 residues long. Only the CDR3 portion is preserved as DNA: 48 bases, with reading frame beginning at the first base. The V end gives up 5 bases and the J end 0 bases, leaving 5 bases in the junction not matched to a gene. In the case of this clonotype: It lacks a known antigen. The input lacks base qualities; no much larger clone sits a single base away.

Every donor in the study was a healthy Caucasian. Three unrelated non-twin adults were additionally sequenced: a male aged 18 to 30, a male aged 50 to 59 and a female aged 50 to 59. Miltenyi CD45RO+ enrichment and human naive T-cell isolation kits were used to isolate memory (CD45RO+) and naive T cells from PBMC. The sequencing sample was made of naive T cells sorted from blood. This specimen's cell subset or site label, interpreted: cells isolated with a human naive T-cell isolation kit. The receptor's source is a man between 18 and 35 years old in good health. The chain uses TRBV18 and TRBJ2-1; 9 of the junction bases match TRBD1. CDR3 reads: CASSATGGSSYNEQFF. The DNA sequence is as follows: TGTGCCAGCTCAGCGACAGGGGGGAGCTCCTACAATGAGCAGTTCTTC.